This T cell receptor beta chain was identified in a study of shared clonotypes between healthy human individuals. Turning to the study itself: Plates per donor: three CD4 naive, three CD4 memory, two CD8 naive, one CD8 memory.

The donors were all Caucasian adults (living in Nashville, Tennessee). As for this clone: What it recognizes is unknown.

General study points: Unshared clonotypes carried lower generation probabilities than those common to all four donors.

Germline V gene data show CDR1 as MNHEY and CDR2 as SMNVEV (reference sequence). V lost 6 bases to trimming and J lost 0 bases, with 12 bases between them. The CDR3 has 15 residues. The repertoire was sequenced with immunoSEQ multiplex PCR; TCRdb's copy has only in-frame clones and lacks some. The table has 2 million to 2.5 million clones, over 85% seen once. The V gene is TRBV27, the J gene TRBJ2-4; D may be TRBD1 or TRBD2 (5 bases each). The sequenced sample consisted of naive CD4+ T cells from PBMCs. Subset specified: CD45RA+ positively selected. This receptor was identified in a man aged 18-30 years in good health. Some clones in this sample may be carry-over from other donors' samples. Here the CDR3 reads CASRGVGVAKNIQYF. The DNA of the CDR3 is TGTGCCAGCAGGGGGGTGGGAGTAGCCAAAAACATTCAGTACTTC.